This T cell receptor (beta chain) derives from a study of T cells in localized non-small cell lung cancer (TCRdb year 2020). For context, the study as a whole: The study analyzed T cell repertoires of 200 to 250 early-stage NSCLC patients, comparing tumors and uninvolved tumor-adjacent lungs. The cohort was made up of 200 to 250 treatment-naive NSCLC patients whose localized lung tumors had been resected. A mean age of about 66 years was recorded for the NSCLC patients, of whom more than 120 were male and 100 to 110 were female. General conclusions and limits of the study: Of the top 100 tumor clones, a median of approximately 60 were detected in paired uninvolved adjacent lung; 28 were also among that lung's top 100. Uninvolved tumor-adjacent lung showed the highest T cell clonality, higher than tumor, which suggests more focused antigenic responses in the uninvolved tumor-adjacent lung. Because multi-region sequencing of the tumors was not done, intratumor heterogeneity could not be ruled out. Higher blood T cell density associated with longer overall survival, while higher adjacent-lung clonality associated with shorter survival. Because of the exploratory design, TCR variables were selected using unadjusted p-values without false-discovery rate correction.

The immunoSEQ Assay was used to sequence TCR beta CDR3 regions from DNA. The authors' analysis ran thus. T cell density was computed as TCR beta template counts normalized to usable DNA estimated by amplifying housekeeping genes. The preseqR package was used to estimate richness by extrapolating to 400,000 templates for PBMC samples and to 120,000 templates for tissue samples. Clonality was taken to be one minus Pielou's evenness. Differential abundance testing on productive amino-acid clonotypes, with a minimum total count of 5 and an alpha of 0.1, was used to identify tissue-enriched TCRs. Repertoire overlap between compartments was quantified with the Jaccard Index and Morisita Overlap Index. GLIPH grouped TCR beta CDR3s together with public tetramer-defined viral CDR3s, and a viral motif had to include at least three viral sequences and show V-gene enrichment. TCRdb re-hosts the immuneACCESS table, in-frame sequences only. Its copies lack some clones; in the studies checked, an unresolved V gene accounts for under half of them, and the cause for the rest is not known. D and trimming were read from the DNA, whereas the V and J calls and clone size are those reported in that table. This sample gives under 150,000 clones in total; more than 70% of them show up just once. The ten largest make up approximately 1.5% of the sample.

The CDR3 sequence holds 15 residues, the cysteine and phenylalanine included. Left in the record is the CDR3 DNA by itself, 45 bases read in frame from the first base. CDR1 and CDR2, per the germline V gene, are SGHRS and YFSETQ. At the junction V is shortened by 0 bases and J by 4 bases, with 10 bases in between. About this clone: The antigen this receptor binds is unknown. No base quality values were provided; no much bigger clone lies one nucleotide off.

At diagnosis, tumor, uninvolved tumor-adjacent lung and peripheral blood were collected and then preserved as a mix of FFPE and fresh-frozen material. Blood samples were analyzed as peripheral blood mononuclear cells for TCR repertoire profiling. This clonotype originated in a female donor at least 60 years old with stage I lung adenocarcinoma. The chain links TRBV5-1 with TRBJ2-2, with the identity of the D gene unclear. The source material was peripheral blood, sampled before any cancer treatment. The CDR3 loop reads CASSLDGVGTGELFF. The bases are TGCGCCAGCAGCTTGGATGGTGTGGGCACCGGGGAGCTGTTTTTT.